This T cell receptor (beta chain) was retrieved from a study of CD8 T cell repertoires and HIV-1 epitope variants. On the study more broadly: Each of Twenty-five Gag and Nef epitope peptides stimulated a separate culture. Enriched T cells were co-cultured with equal numbers of autologous T cell-negative antigen-presenting cells. IL-2, IL-7 and IL-15 were added on days 3 and 7 of approximately 9-day cultures. The study's findings and limits: Most of the nine antigen-specific clonotypes appeared cross-reactive to autologous or escape variants.

With regard to this clone: Its antigen is currently unknown.

Sequenced by immunoSEQ multiplex PCR; TCRdb stores in-frame clones only, minus some. This table holds about 5,900 clones, 60% to 80% found once. CDR1 and CDR2 (germline): MNHEY, SMNVEV (reference sequence). The CDR3 totals 18 residues. The trim removed 0 bases at V and 3 bases at J, leaving 7 bases unmatched. The V call is TRBV27, the J call TRBJ2-3; 12 bases agree with TRBD2. The sequenced material came from cultured CD8+ T cells derived from PBMCs. The receptor's source is a male donor with HIV. This CDR3 reads CASSLSGLAGRTTDTQYF. CDR3 nucleotide sequence: TGTGCCAGCAGTTTATCCGGACTAGCGGGGCGCACGACAGATACGCAGTATTTT.